This record looks at one T cell receptor (beta chain) sequence and its context. This entry belongs to a study of blood T cell repertoires in COVID-19. About the research overall: Samples taken during acute and convalescent COVID-19 were collected in the United States, Italy and Spain. Sources were T cells, B-cell-depleted T cells, or PBMCs; the material itself was cDNA or gDNA.

Looked up from germline, CDR1 is SEHNR and CDR2 is FQNEAQ (reference sequence). V lost 4 bases, J lost 8 bases, and 15 bases stayed unmatched. This CDR3 has 18 residues. In the authors' methods: How many nucleated cells were present was estimated from reference gene primer amplification. Assay used: immunoSEQ multiplex PCR; TCRdb lists only in-frame clones, some missing. The V and J calls and the clone size are those of that table, but D and trimming were determined from the DNA. The top ten clones hold 3.9% of a sample with under 55,000 clones, 90% of them seen once. The chain links TRBV7-9 to TRBJ2-1, with 12 bases that match TRBD2. The sample was peripheral blood. The receptor was derived from a human donor in a cohort sampled during active COVID-19. CDR3 coding DNA: TGTGCCAGCAGCTCACCGGGACTAGCGGGCTTGTTTTTTGATGAGCAGTTCTTC. Protein sequence: CASSSPGLAGLFFDEQFF.